Below, 19 T cell receptor beta chains from the same sample are listed, as sequenced in a study of immune reconstitution after stem cell transplant in scleroderma. A single record per CDR3 protein comes from TCRdb applying MiXCR to the RT-PCR reads. The sample has some 1,400 distinct CDR3 sequences, around a sixth seen once. This material was acquired before or after autologous hematopoietic stem cell transplantation (not recorded which). All receptors derive from a female donor with systemic sclerosis.

The CDR3, as DNA: TGTGCCAGCAGTCGTGGGCAGGGCCAAGAGACCCAGTACTTC. This translates into CASSRGQGQETQYF. J is TRBJ2-5 and V is TRBV12-3 or TRBV12-4; tentatively, D is TRBD1 (5 bases). Trimming cost V 5 bases and J 1 base, with 11 bases left between them. The CDR3 covers 14 residues.

By frequency in the sample, this clonotype is medium-sized. The chain joins TRBV6-5 to TRBJ2-1, with 7 bases that match TRBD2. Looked up from germline, CDR1 is MNHEY and CDR2 is SVGAGI. This CDR3 has 15 amino acids. V was clipped by 2 bases and J by 4 bases; unmatched bases: 5. CDR3 loop: CASSYGGTTYNEQFF. CDR3 nucleotides: TGTGCCAGCAGTTACGGCGGGACTACTTACAATGAGCAGTTCTTC.

Judged by abundance, this clonotype is medium-sized. The V call is TRBV7-2, the J call TRBJ1-1, with TRBD1 identical over 10 bases. CDR3 length: 16 amino acids. Unmatched junction bases numbered 7, after V lost 6 bases and J lost 0 bases. CDR1 SGHTA and CDR2 FQGNSA come from the germline V gene. The CDR3 DNA sequence: TGTGCCAGCAGGCCGGGACAGGGGAAGATGAACACTGAAGCTTTCTTT. It encodes CASRPGQGKMNTEAFF.

This clonotype was detected a few times. The V call is TRBV7-2, the J call TRBJ1-4, with D tentatively TRBD1 (5 bases). V was clipped by 3 bases and J by 0 bases, with 8 bases between them. The CDR3 runs 15 residues. From germline, CDR1 is SGHTA and CDR2 FQGNSA. The CDR3 loop is CASSLGGTTNEKLFF. CDR3 DNA sequence: TGTGCCAGCAGCTTGGGGGGGACAACTAATGAAAAACTGTTTTTT.

This clonotype is categorized as medium-sized. The chain employs TRBV18 and TRBJ1-1, with 8 nucleotides matching TRBD1. The CDR3 loop spans 16 amino acids. Per germline, CDR1 KGHSH and CDR2 LQKENI. V shed 2 bases, J shed 3 bases, and the junction held 8 bases outside the gene matches. The DNA of the CDR3 is TGTGCCAGCTCACCAAGTTTAGGACAGGGAGACACTGAAGCTTTCTTT. Amino acids: CASSPSLGQGDTEAFF.

This clonotype is labeled medium-sized. V is TRBV25-1 and J is TRBJ2-2; 7 bases line up with TRBD1. V lost 4 bases, J lost 4 bases, and 15 bases stayed unmatched. There are 18 residues in the CDR3. Germline V CDR1 and CDR2: MGHDK, SYGVNS. The DNA for the CDR3 is TGTGCCAGCAGTGCACGGACACCGAGACAGGGAATCACCGGGGAGCTGTTTTTT. It encodes CASSARTPRQGITGELFF.

This chain connects TRBV29-1 to TRBJ2-7, with D maybe TRBD1 (6 bases). Germline CDR1 and CDR2: SQVTM and ANQGSEA. Trimming removed 4 bases from V and 4 bases from J, with 11 bases in between. The CDR3 consists of 12 residues. CDR3 DNA: TGCAGCGTTGGACAGCAGGGGTACGAGCAGTACTTC. Translation: CSVGQQGYEQYF.

This clonotype was recorded only once. The chain has TRBV5-6 and TRBJ1-2; possibly TRBD1 for D (5 bases). Germline CDR1 and CDR2: SGHDT and YYEEEE. The CDR3 contains 18 residues. V dropped 0 bases and J dropped 5 bases, with 23 bases sitting between them. CDR3 nucleotide sequence: TGTGCCAGCAGCTTGGCCGGCAGGGCAAAGGGGACTGATTATGGCTACACCTTC. This sequence encodes CASSLAGRAKGTDYGYTF.

This clonotype is termed large. DNA of the CDR3: TGTGCCAGCAGACAAAGCTCGGGAGCGGAGACCCAGTACTTC. It yields the protein CASRQSSGAETQYF. The chain joins TRBV12-3 or TRBV12-4 to TRBJ2-5; tentative D call: TRBD2 (6 bases). V gave up 6 bases and J gave up 5 bases, with 16 bases separating them. The CDR3 runs to 14 residues.

Relative to its sample, this clonotype is medium-sized (0.01 to 0.1%). The chain is built from TRBV6-2 or TRBV6-3 and TRBJ2-3; possibly TRBD1 or TRBD2 for D (5 bases each). Germline V gene sequence: CDR1 MNHEY, CDR2 SVGEGT. The CDR3 consists of 15 residues. The V end lost 4 bases, the J end lost 2 bases, and 13 bases lay between the germline ends. The CDR3 region has the DNA TGTGCCAGCAGTTGGGGACGGAGAGTCACAGATACGCAGTATTTT. Its protein is CASSWGRRVTDTQYF.

This clonotype rates as medium-sized. The chain combines TRBV5-1 with TRBJ2-7; 10 bases are a match to TRBD1. The CDR3 is 17 amino acids. Germline-derived CDR1 and CDR2 are SGHRS and YFSETQ. The J segment lost 5 bases and the V segment lost 0 bases, leaving 11 bases of the junction unmatched. CDR3 loop: CASSLAESGQGFDEQYF. The CDR3 DNA reads TGCGCCAGCAGCTTGGCCGAGTCGGGACAGGGGTTCGACGAGCAGTACTTC.

This clonotype has just a few counts. The V and J genes are TRBV7-2 and TRBJ1-5, with TRBD1 matching over 8 bases. The V gene end was trimmed by 5 bases and the J gene end by 4 bases; junction bases not matched to a gene: 13. There are 17 residues in the CDR3. Germline values: CDR1 SGHTA, CDR2 FQGNSA. This CDR3 is CASSRFLTGTGNQPQHF. The CDR3 DNA is TGTGCCAGCAGCCGATTCCTAACCGGGACAGGAAATCAGCCCCAGCATTTT.

This clonotype has only a few counts. The chain combines TRBV2 with TRBJ2-4, with D maybe TRBD1 (6 bases). The germline V gene has CDR1 SNHLY and CDR2 FYNNEI. The CDR3 has 16 residues. Trimming took 6 bases from V and 1 from J, leaving 16 bases between them. In DNA form, the CDR3 reads TGTGCCAGCAGCCCCCAGGGGCGAGGGGCCAAAAACATTCAGTACTTC. Translation gives CASSPQGRGAKNIQYF.

This clonotype is judged medium-sized (0.01 to 0.1%). A read error may produce the germline difference seen at one junction end. The CDR3 loop is CTSSLLASGSPGELFF. DNA for the CDR3: TGCACCAGCAGTTTATTGGCTAGCGGGAGTCCCGGGGAGCTGTTTTTT. The chain uses TRBV27 and TRBJ2-2; 10 bases are shared with TRBD2. CDR3 size: 16 residues. CDR1 is MNHEY and CDR2 is SMNVEV in the germline V gene (reference sequence).

This clonotype was found a few times. This chain joins TRBV7-3 and TRBJ2-1; perhaps TRBD1 as D (6 bases). V shed 5 bases and J shed 5 bases, with 13 bases lying between them. CDR3 length: 14 residues. Germline CDR1 SGHTA, CDR2 FQGTGA. The CDR3 spells CASSPGTPNNEQFF. The CDR3 DNA follows: TGTGCCAGCAGCCCCGGGACACCTAACAATGAGCAGTTCTTC.

This clonotype was detected only a few times. This CDR3 reads CASSLTGTGEYNEQFF. CDR3 in DNA: TGTGCCAGCAGTCTAACGGGGACAGGGGAATACAATGAGCAGTTCTTC. This chain links TRBV27 with TRBJ2-1, with 10 bases fitting TRBD1. Germline CDR1 and CDR2: MNHEY and SMNVEV (reference sequence). This CDR3 contains 16 residues. V lost 5 bases and J lost 4; bases outside the gene matches: 8.

V usage is TRBV20-1 and J usage is TRBJ2-2; D is undetermined. The CDR3 contains 13 residues. The germline V and J ends were trimmed by 3 bases and 3 bases, with 8 bases remaining between them. The germline CDR1 and CDR2 sequences are DFQATT and SNEGSKA (reference sequence). CDR3 sequence: CSARRLYTGELFF. DNA of the CDR3: TGCAGTGCTAGGCGATTGTACACCGGGGAGCTGTTTTTT.

This clonotype is medium-sized by share. CDR3 sequence reads: CASSLGTGIFGEQFF. Written as DNA, the CDR3 is TGTGCCAGCAGTTTAGGGACAGGGATTTTTGGTGAGCAGTTCTTC. This chain uses TRBV27 with TRBJ2-1, with 9 positions matching TRBD1. V lost 2 bases to trimming and J lost 9 bases; unmatched junction nucleotides: 8. Germline assignment: CDR1 MNHEY and CDR2 SMNVEV (reference sequence). The CDR3 is 15 residues long.

Relative to its sample, this clonotype is medium-sized. CDR3 residues: CASGSGGSYTF. CDR3 DNA sequence: TGTGCCAGCGGGTCGGGCGGGAGCTACACCTTC. This chain links TRBV6-5 with TRBJ1-2; D remains ambiguous. V was cut by 8 bases and J by 9 bases, with 13 bases left in between. CDR1 is MNHEY and CDR2 is SVGAGI in the germline V gene. The CDR3 sequence is 11 residues long.